There are a few counts of the clone carrying this T cell receptor beta chain. A second PCR of about 7 to 11 cycles used a sample-barcoded 5' primer and a J-beta primer mix. TCRdb itself ran the 5' RACE reads through MiXCR, one entry per CDR3 protein. Among about 1.5 million distinct CDR3 sequences listed, roughly 45% were seen once. The sample originates from a study of blood T cells in healthy people across ages. The length of the CDR3 is 13 residues. Germline V gene lookup returns CDR1 SEHNR and CDR2 FQNEAQ (reference sequence). V lost 5 bases to trimming and J lost 7 bases; unmatched junction nucleotides: 4.

The chain has TRBV7-9 and TRBJ2-1; TRBD2 aligns across 8 bases. Material for sequencing was blood. This clonotype originated in a woman younger than 30 in good health. The CDR3 loop is CASSPGGWNEQFF. The CDR3 bases are TGTGCCAGCAGCCCGGGGGGGTGGAATGAGCAGTTCTTC.